A single sample gave rise to the 28 T cell receptor beta chains below, sequenced in a study of T cells in tuberculosis. Here immunoSEQ multiplex PCR was the method, and the copy in TCRdb shows in-frame clones only, minus some. The sample consists of some 60,000 clones, approximately 81% of them appearing once. Thawed, overnight-rested PBMC were stained with GMM-loaded CD1B tetramer, viability dye and anti-CD3, then sorted. The lipid loaded on the CD1B tetramers was C32 glucose monomycolate from Rhodococcus equi. Sequencing was done on a sample of CD1b-GMM tetramer-negative cells sorted from PBMCs. These receptors originate from an adult woman with latent tuberculosis.

By share, this clone ranks as medium-sized (0.01 to 0.1%). The chain is built from TRBV15 and TRBJ1-3; no firm D call. The CDR3 runs to 16 residues. The V end lost 4 bases, the J end lost 4 bases, and 17 bases lay between the germline ends. CDR1 and CDR2 (germline): LNHNV, YYDKDF (reference sequence). The chain's CDR3 is CATSTRSPGSGNTIYF. The CDR3 DNA follows: TGTGCCACCAGCACCAGATCCCCAGGATCCGGAAACACCATATATTTT.

This chain joins TRBV4-1 and TRBJ2-2; D unresolved. Trimming removed 4 bases from V and 1 base from J, with 7 bases in between. Germline V lookup: CDR1 MGHRA, CDR2 YSYEKL. The CDR3 is 14 residues long. CDR3 residues: CASSLAGNTGELFF. The CDR3 DNA is TGCGCCAGCAGCCTTGCAGGGAACACCGGGGAGCTGTTTTTT.

J is TRBJ2-1 and V is TRBV29-1, with 7 bases matching TRBD1. This CDR3 has 16 amino acids. Germline values: CDR1 SQVTM, CDR2 ANQGSEA. The junction had 18 bases not matched to a gene; V was cut back by 6 bases and J by 7 bases. The DNA for the CDR3 is TGCAGCGTCCCCAACAGGGGTAGGGCCTTAAGGAATGAGCAGTTCTTC. This codes for CSVPNRGRALRNEQFF.

This chain uses TRBV4-1 with TRBJ2-1; D not certain. V was clipped by 0 bases and J by 9 bases, with 9 bases between them. Germline V CDR1 and CDR2: MGHRA, YSYEKL. The CDR3 runs 13 residues. In DNA, the CDR3 is TGCGCCAGCAGCCAAGACCCCTTTATTGAGCAGTTCTTC. It translates to CASSQDPFIEQFF.

CDR3: CASSFRTSRDTQYF. The CDR3 DNA reads as TGTGCCAGCAGCTTCCGCACCTCCAGAGATACGCAGTATTTT. The V gene is TRBV7-2, the J gene TRBJ2-3; the D is unclear. The CDR3 sequence is 14 residues long. Per germline, CDR1 SGHTA and CDR2 FQGNSA. V lost 3 bases to trimming and J lost 5 bases, with 12 bases between them.

This clone showed up just once. This chain joins TRBV27 and TRBJ1-2; D not resolved. The germline V and J ends were trimmed by 4 bases and 6 bases, with 15 bases remaining between them. Germline CDR1 reads MNHEY; CDR2 reads SMNVEV (reference sequence). The CDR3 sequence is 14 residues long. Here the CDR3 reads CASSYSGQSNGYTF. CDR3 nucleotides: TGTGCCAGCAGTTATTCGGGTCAGAGTAATGGCTACACCTTC.

The V gene is TRBV10-3, the J gene TRBJ1-2; D remains unclear. This CDR3 is 13 amino acids long. Per the germline V gene, CDR1 is ENHRY and CDR2 is SYGVKD. V lost 8 bases to trimming and J lost 2 bases, with 12 bases between them. This CDR3 reads CAIAAEANYGYTF. The CDR3 DNA reads as TGTGCCATCGCAGCGGAGGCGAACTATGGCTACACCTTC.

This clone was seen only once. The junction departs from the called germline gene at one end, perhaps through a read error. The genes are TRBV30 and TRBJ2-7; 7 positions agree with TRBD2. CDR1 and CDR2 from the germline V gene are GTSNPN and SVGIG (reference sequence). This CDR3 contains 15 residues. The CDR3 is CAWRRSSGRSYEQHF. CDR3 DNA sequence: TGTGCCTGGAGGCGGTCTAGCGGTCGGTCCTACGAGCAGCACTTC. The whole variable domain, remainder taken from reference TRBV30 and TRBJ2-7, is SQTIHQWPATLVQPVGSPLSLECTVEGTSNPNLYWYRQAAGRGLQLLFYSVGIGQISSEVPQNLSASRPQDRQFILSSKKLLLSDSGFYLCAWRRSSGRSYEQHFGPGTRLTVT.

V is TRBV6-1 and J is TRBJ2-3; tentative D call: TRBD2 (6 bases). The V gene's germline CDR1 is MNHNS and CDR2 SASEGT. This CDR3 is 17 amino acids long. Between the trimmed V and J ends, which lost 2 bases and 3 bases, there was a span of 18 bases. Written as DNA, the CDR3 is TGTGCCAGCAGTGAAACCTTCGGGGGAATCGGGACAGATACGCAGTATTTT. Translation: CASSETFGGIGTDTQYF.

V usage is TRBV2 and J usage is TRBJ2-2; TRBD1 aligns across 7 bases. The CDR3 runs 14 residues. The germline gives CDR1 SNHLY, CDR2 FYNNEI. The J segment lost 5 bases and the V segment lost 7 bases, leaving 7 bases of the junction unmatched. The CDR3 reads CASNVGGETGELFF. CDR3 sequence (DNA): TGTGCCAGCAACGTAGGGGGCGAGACCGGGGAGCTGTTTTTT.

In its sample, this clone was seen a few times. The rearrangement uses TRBV6-5 and TRBJ1-2; unclear D gene. Trimming left V 7 bases short and J 4 bases short, with 16 bases between. The CDR3 consists of 14 residues. Germline CDR1 is MNHEY and CDR2 is SVGAGI. The CDR3 loop reads CASIADLRRYGYTF. The CDR3 nucleotides are TGTGCCAGCATAGCAGACCTAAGACGCTATGGCTACACCTTC.

The gene calls are TRBV28 and TRBJ1-5, with 8 bases lining up with TRBD1. Germline CDR1 reads MDHEN; CDR2 reads SYDVKM. The V segment lost 4 bases and the J segment 6 bases; nucleotides outside the gene matches: 8. The CDR3 contains 15 residues. CDR3 in amino acids: CASSSPGGTGQPQHF. The DNA for the CDR3 is TGTGCCAGCAGTTCCCCAGGGGGCACAGGTCAGCCCCAGCATTTT.

J is TRBJ1-3 and V is TRBV7-3; D is undetermined. Germline V CDR1 and CDR2: SGHTA, FQGTGA. V lost 5 bases and J 0 bases, leaving 5 bases between the germline ends. This CDR3 is built from 13 residues. The DNA for the CDR3 is TGTGCCAGCAGCCCAGACTCTGGAAACACCATATATTTT. Amino acid sequence: CASSPDSGNTIYF.

The rearrangement uses TRBV30 and TRBJ2-4, with 9 nucleotides matching TRBD2. This CDR3 is built from 15 residues. V was clipped by 5 bases and J by 2 bases; unmatched bases: 7. Germline V gene lookup returns CDR1 GTSNPN and CDR2 SVGIG (reference sequence). The CDR3 DNA reads as TGTGCCTGGGGGCGGGGGGGATGGTCCAAAAACATTCAGTACTTC. Translation: CAWGRGGWSKNIQYF.

This clone was seen only a few times. This chain links TRBV29-1 with TRBJ1-2; TRBD1 matches at 7 bases. This CDR3 is 14 amino acids long. V was clipped by 4 bases and J by 3 bases; unmatched bases: 8. Germline V gene lookup returns CDR1 SQVTM and CDR2 ANQGSEA. CDR3 amino acids: CSVGFGGQDYGYTF. The CDR3 bases are TGCAGCGTTGGGTTTGGAGGACAGGACTATGGCTACACCTTC. The full variable domain, with the rest looked up from reference TRBV29-1 and TRBJ1-2, is SAVISQKPSRDICQRGTSLTIQCQVDSQVTMMFWYRQQPGQSLTLIATANQGSEATYESGFVIDKFPISRPNLTFSTLTVSNMSPEDSSIYLCSVGFGGQDYGYTFGSGTRLTVV.

As for this clone: At one end the junction does not follow the germline gene, possibly because of a read error. The chain links TRBV27 to TRBJ1-1, with 7 bases that match TRBD1. This CDR3 contains 15 residues. Germline loops: CDR1 MNHEY, CDR2 SMNVEV (reference sequence). For the CDR3, the DNA is TGTGCCAGCAGTGCAACCGGGACAGTGAAAACTGAAGCTTTCTTT. It translates to CASSATGTVKTEAFF.

This rearrangement joins TRBV6-5 to TRBJ2-5, with D perhaps matching TRBD2 (6 bases). Per germline, CDR1 MNHEY and CDR2 SVGAGI. This CDR3 comprises 14 residues. V was clipped by 0 bases and J by 3 bases, with 8 bases between them. The CDR3 protein is CASSYSGGKETQYF. CDR3 nucleotide sequence: TGTGCCAGCAGTTACTCTGGAGGGAAAGAGACCCAGTACTTC.

This clone has a single count. The rearrangement uses TRBV18 and TRBJ1-2, with D perhaps matching TRBD1 (6 bases). Deletions cut 2 bases from V and 7 bases from J, with 17 bases between. The CDR3 has 15 residues. CDR1 KGHSH and CDR2 LQKENI come from the germline V gene. CDR3 loop: CASSPESTGILGYTF. As DNA, the CDR3 is TGTGCCAGCTCACCAGAGAGCACAGGGATTCTTGGCTACACCTTC.

This clone came up a few times. The chain is built from TRBV9 and TRBJ2-3, with D unresolved. Between the trimmed V and J ends, which lost 2 bases and 5 bases, there was a span of 9 bases. The CDR3 runs 13 residues. Germline assignment: CDR1 SGDLS and CDR2 YYNGEE. DNA for the CDR3: TGTGCCAGCAGCGTGATCCTCGGAGATACGCAGTATTTT. Its protein product is CASSVILGDTQYF.

The J gene is TRBJ2-1, the V gene TRBV7-7; the D gene is possibly TRBD2 (5 bases). Germline CDR1 and CDR2: SSHAT and FNYEAQ (reference sequence). V was clipped by 5 bases and J by 8 bases, with 19 bases between them. This CDR3 is built from 15 residues. The DNA of the CDR3 is TGTGCCAGCAGCCCGCGGGCCAGGCCCACCGATGAGCAGTTCTTC. Translated, it gives CASSPRARPTDEQFF.

V is TRBV6-1 and J is TRBJ2-7; no clear D gene. The ends were cut back, 8 bases at V and 6 bases at J, with 11 bases in the middle. The CDR3 contains 11 residues. The germline gives CDR1 MNHNS, CDR2 SASEGT. The CDR3 is CASGPDREQYF. The CDR3 nucleotides read TGTGCCAGCGGGCCGGATCGCGAGCAGTACTTC.

The chain carries TRBV7-2 and TRBJ1-1; 7 bases are shared with TRBD1. The germline V gene encodes CDR1 SGHTA and CDR2 FQGNSA. Losses at the gene ends were 5 bases for V and 5 bases for J; bases not matched to a gene: 8. The CDR3 contains 14 residues. This CDR3 reads CASSPTGVGTEAFF. DNA for the CDR3: TGTGCCAGCAGCCCAACAGGGGTAGGGACTGAAGCTTTCTTT. Full variable domain (outside the CDR3, taken from reference TRBV7-2 and TRBJ1-1): GAGVSQSPSNKVTEKGKDVELRCDPISGHTALYWYRQSLGQGLEFLIYFQGNSAPDKSGLPSDRFSAERTGGSVSTLTIQRTQQEDSAVYLCASSPTGVGTEAFFGQGTRLTVV.

This chain links TRBV7-6 with TRBJ2-1, with 10 bases lining up with TRBD2. Germline CDR1 is SGHVS and CDR2 is FNYEAQ. There are 15 residues in the CDR3. J was trimmed by 4 bases and V by 3 bases; bases with no gene match: 3. The chain's CDR3 is CASSLSSGRYNEQFF. The CDR3 DNA reads TGTGCCAGCAGCTTGAGTAGCGGGAGGTACAATGAGCAGTTCTTC.

This clone was detected a few times. This rearrangement joins TRBV18 to TRBJ1-1; no definite D call. The V gene lost 2 bases and the J gene lost 0 bases, with 13 bases spanning the gap. CDR1 and CDR2 (germline): KGHSH, LQKENI. The CDR3 consists of 16 residues. CDR3 loop: CASSPMAQSVNTEAFF. The CDR3 bases are TGTGCCAGCTCACCAATGGCACAGTCGGTGAACACTGAAGCTTTCTTT.

V and J are TRBV28 and TRBJ2-1; TRBD1 aligns across 10 bases. The CDR3 has 16 residues. V lost 4 bases, J lost 5 bases, and 8 bases stayed unmatched. CDR1 MDHEN and CDR2 SYDVKM come from the germline V gene. CDR3 bases: TGTGCCAGCAGTTCATCCGGGACAGGGGTTAACAATGAGCAGTTCTTC. Its translation is CASSSSGTGVNNEQFF.

This clone came up once. Here the CDR3 DNA reads TGTGCCAGCAGCTTAGATCCCGGACAGAGCTACGAGCAGTACTTC. Amino acids: CASSLDPGQSYEQYF. The V call is TRBV11-2, the J call TRBJ2-7, with D possibly matching TRBD1 (6 bases). The CDR3 spans 15 residues. Germline-derived CDR1 and CDR2 are SGHAT and FQNNGV. V lost 0 bases, J lost 3 bases, and 12 bases lay in between. Filled out from reference TRBV11-2 and TRBJ2-7, the complete variable domain reads EAGVAQSPRYKIIEKRQSVAFWCNPISGHATLYWYQQILGQGPKLLIQFQNNGVVDDSQLPKDRFSAERLKGVDSTLKIQPAKLEDSAVYLCASSLDPGQSYEQYFGPGTRLTVT.

A single count supports this clone. The chain links TRBV7-9 to TRBJ2-3; 9 bases fit TRBD1. The germline V gene has CDR1 SEHNR and CDR2 FQNEAQ (reference sequence). This CDR3 is 16 amino acids long. The trim removed 1 base at V and 0 bases at J, leaving 2 bases unmatched. CDR3 sequence reads: CASSLEGTGSTDTQYF. DNA of the CDR3: TGTGCCAGCAGCTTAGAGGGGACAGGGAGCACAGATACGCAGTATTTT. Drawing the rest from reference TRBV7-9 and TRBJ2-3, the complete variable domain is DTGVSQNPRHKITKRGQNVTFRCDPISEHNRLYWYRQTLGQGPEFLTYFQNEAQLEKSRLLSDRFSAERPKGSFSTLEIQRTEQGDSAMYLCASSLEGTGSTDTQYFGPGTRLTVL.

The CDR3 nucleotides read TGCGCCAGCAGCCAAGGGATAGGGGCCGGCACAGATACGCAGTATTTT. This sequence encodes CASSQGIGAGTDTQYF. The J gene is TRBJ2-3, the V gene TRBV4-1, with a weak D call TRBD1 (5 bases). Between the trimmed V and J ends, which lost 1 base and 1 base, there was a span of 12 bases. Germline CDR1 reads MGHRA; CDR2 reads YSYEKL. The CDR3 is made up of 16 amino acids.